These 7 T cell receptor beta chains were sequenced from one sample in a study of blood T cells in healthy people across ages (dated by TCRdb to between 2014 and 2017). Library preparation employed 5' RACE. The listed sequencing device is Illumina HiSeq 2500. A second PCR of roughly 6 to 12 cycles was performed with a sample-barcoded 5' primer and a J-beta primer mix. TCRdb ran its own pipeline on the public reads, namely fastp trimming at Q25 and MiXCR clone calling, and kept in-frame beta chains. Entries are consolidated by CDR3 protein sequence, retaining the most common genes and DNA. The sample table records 700,000 or so distinct CDR3 sequences; 22% of these occur just once. About 20% of the sample goes to the ten largest clones. Sequencing input: blood. These receptors all come from a man between 65 and 79 years old in good health.

The V and J genes are TRBV6-6 and TRBJ1-1, with a tentative D call TRBD1 (5 bases). This CDR3 is 16 amino acids long. V was shortened by 6 bases and J by 0 bases, with 17 bases between the two germline ends. Per the germline V gene, CDR1 is MNHNY and CDR2 is SVGAGI (reference sequence). The CDR3 reads CASRAGGIGVNTEAFF. CDR3 in DNA: TGTGCCAGCAGAGCTGGGGGGATCGGGGTGAACACTGAAGCTTTCTTT.

The V gene is TRBV5-1, the J gene TRBJ1-1; no clear D. The CDR3 totals 16 residues. The V end was cut by 1 base, the J end by 1 base, with 14 bases between. Germline CDR1 and CDR2: SGHRS and YFSETQ. CDR3 sequence (DNA): TGCGCCAGCAGCTTGCGGCTAGCGGAGAAGAACACTGAAGCTTTCTTT. Translation gives CASSLRLAEKNTEAFF. Full variable domain (outside the CDR3, taken from reference TRBV5-1 and TRBJ1-1): KAGVTQTPRYLIKTRGQQVTLSCSPISGHRSVSWYQQTPGQGLQFLFEYFSETQRNKGNFPGRFSGRQFSNSRSEMNVSTLELGDSALYLCASSLRLAEKNTEAFFGQGTRLTVV.

Many counts were recorded for this clonotype. J is TRBJ1-1 and V is TRBV6-1; no firm D call. V was trimmed by 8 bases and J by 0 bases, leaving 16 bases between them. CDR3 length equals 15 residues. Germline V CDR1 and CDR2: MNHNS, SASEGT. CDR3 region: CASEGQNFMNTEAFF. DNA of the CDR3: TGTGCCAGCGAAGGTCAGAACTTCATGAACACTGAAGCTTTCTTT.

The rearrangement joins TRBV2 to TRBJ2-7, with D unresolved. This CDR3 is 10 amino acids long. CDR1 is SNHLY and CDR2 is FYNNEI in the germline V gene. Trimming pared 4 bases from V and 4 bases from J, leaving 2 bases between. The CDR3 region has the DNA TGTGCCAGCAGTGCTTACGAGCAGTACGTC. Translation: CASSAYEQYV.

This clonotype was counted a few times. This chain uses TRBV29-1 with TRBJ2-1; 7 positions match TRBD1. This CDR3 spans 12 amino acids. CDR1 and CDR2 from the germline V gene are SQVTM and ANQGSEA. Unmatched junction bases numbered 7, after V lost 6 bases and J lost 8 bases. CDR3 sequence reads: CSVERQGDEQFF. CDR3 coding DNA: TGCAGCGTAGAGAGACAGGGAGATGAGCAGTTCTTC.

The chain links TRBV27 to TRBJ2-2; D might be TRBD2 (6 bases). The CDR3 length is 16 residues. V lost 4 bases and J lost 5, with 17 bases in between. Germline V CDR1 and CDR2: MNHEY, SMNVEV (reference sequence). The CDR3: CASSSTGTGVTGELFF. In DNA form, the CDR3 reads TGTGCCAGCAGTTCAACCGGGACGGGGGTAACCGGGGAGCTGTTTTTT.

This clonotype came up a few times. The V call is TRBV30, the J call TRBJ2-2; D is uncertain. V gave up 0 bases and J gave up 7 bases, with 9 bases separating them. The CDR3 spans 13 residues. CDR1 is GTSNPN, CDR2 SVGIG, per germline (reference sequence). Here the CDR3 DNA reads TGTGCCTGGAGTGTATTGCGTCACGGGGAGCTGTTTTTT. Protein: CAWSVLRHGELFF.